What follows are 7 T cell receptor beta chains derived from one specimen sequenced in a study of T cells in Graves' hyperthyroidism and ophthalmopathy. RNA transcripts yielded amplified TCR beta CDR3 regions. HTBI primers were the set used in a first-round RT-PCR of the TCR CDR3. TCRdb passed the multiplex PCR reads through MiXCR, listing each CDR3 protein once. The sample has 550,000 to 600,000 distinct CDR3 sequences, roughly 50% seen once. The specimen was peripheral blood or thyroid tissue (not recorded which). Source of these receptors: an adult woman with Graves' disease, either hyperthyroidism or ophthalmopathy (not recorded which).

In this sample, this clonotype turned up once. The rearrangement joins TRBV7-9 to TRBJ1-1; 7 bases agree with TRBD1. The CDR3 length is 12 residues. Trimming took 5 bases from V and 10 from J; bases not matched to a gene: 7. Germline-derived CDR1 and CDR2 are SEHNR and FQNEAQ (reference sequence). CDR3 nucleotide sequence: TGTGCCAGCAGCCCTAAGGGGGCGCGAGCTTTCTTT. Its protein is CASSPKGARAFF.

This clonotype appeared once. The J gene is TRBJ1-5, the V gene TRBV20-1; D unresolved. CDR1 and CDR2 (germline): DFQATT, SNEGSKA (reference sequence). The V end was cut by 3 bases, the J end by 4 bases, with 19 bases between. The CDR3 runs 16 residues. The CDR3 DNA sequence: TGCAGTGCTAGGGTGGACCTGGCGGTCCCTAATCAGCCCCAGCATTTT. This codes for CSARVDLAVPNQPQHF.

This clonotype has a count of ten or more. The chain links TRBV5-1 to TRBJ2-2; the D is unclear. V gave up 2 bases and J gave up 7 bases, with 9 bases separating them. Germline loops: CDR1 SGHRS, CDR2 YFSETQ. CDR3 length: 13 residues. For the CDR3, the DNA is TGCGCCAGCAGCTTACGGACCGTCGGGGAGCTGTTTTTT. Translated: CASSLRTVGELFF.

J is TRBJ1-1 and V is TRBV10-2; TRBD1 aligns across 10 bases. Trimming removed 6 bases from V and 11 bases from J; junction bases left unmatched: 9. Germline assignment: CDR1 WSHSY and CDR2 SAAADI. CDR3 length: 13 residues. The DNA of the CDR3 is TGCGCCAGCAGAACGACAGGGGGCGGCCGGGCTTTCTTT. Its translation: CASRTTGGGRAFF.

This chain uses TRBV25-1 with TRBJ2-2; possibly TRBD1 for D (5 bases). V lost 2 bases and J 6 bases, leaving 10 bases between the germline ends. CDR3 length: 14 amino acids. Per germline, CDR1 MGHDK and CDR2 SYGVNS. The CDR3 reads CASSEEGVPGELFF. The CDR3 coding sequence is TGTGCCAGCAGTGAAGAAGGGGTGCCCGGGGAGCTGTTTTTT.

V is TRBV10-3 and J is TRBJ2-2; tentatively, D is TRBD1 or TRBD2 (5 bases each). V was pared by 3 bases and J by 4 bases, with 9 bases between. CDR1 is ENHRY and CDR2 is SYGVKD in the germline V gene. CDR3 length: 14 residues. In nucleotides, the CDR3 is TGTGCCATCAGTGATACTAGGGGCACCGGGGAGCTGTTTTTT. Translation: CAISDTRGTGELFF.

V is TRBV30 and J is TRBJ1-6; no reliable D call. Trimming took off 0 bases at V and 6 bases at J, with 6 bases between the two ends. The CDR3 is 13 amino acids. Germline values: CDR1 GTSNPN, CDR2 SVGIG (reference sequence). In nucleotides, the CDR3 is TGTGCCTGGAGTGTATCGGTTAATTCACCCCTCCACTTT. Its translation: CAWSVSVNSPLHF.